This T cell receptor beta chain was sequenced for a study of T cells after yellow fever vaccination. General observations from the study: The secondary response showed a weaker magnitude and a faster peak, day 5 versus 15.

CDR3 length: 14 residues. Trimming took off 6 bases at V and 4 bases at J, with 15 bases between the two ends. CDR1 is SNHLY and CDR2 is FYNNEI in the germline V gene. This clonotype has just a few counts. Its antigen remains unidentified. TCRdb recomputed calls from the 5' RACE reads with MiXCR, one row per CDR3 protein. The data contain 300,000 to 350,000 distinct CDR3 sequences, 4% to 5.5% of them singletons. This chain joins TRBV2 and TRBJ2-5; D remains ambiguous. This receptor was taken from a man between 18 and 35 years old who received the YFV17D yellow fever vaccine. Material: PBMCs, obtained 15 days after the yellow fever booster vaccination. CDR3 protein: CASSFPTVSETQYF. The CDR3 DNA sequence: TGTGCCAGCAGCTTCCCGACTGTCTCAGAGACCCAGTACTTC.